The sequence of this TCR beta chain was determined in a study of human T cells and chemical hapten exposure. Library preparation tagged each individual cDNA molecule with a unique molecular identifier. Authors' methods: Ranging from about 23,224 to 700,000, TCR counts per sample had a median value of around 100,000. TCRdb reprocessed the RACE reads with MiXCR, giving one entry per CDR3 protein. In this record, the V and J calls reflect TCRdb's handling and not the investigators' own analysis. The sample has around 300,000 distinct CDR3 sequences; around 6.9% are singletons. The time point denotes: patch test 1, 2 weeks after DPC sensitization. Treatment here: therapeutic diphenylcyclopropenone sensitization with weekly scalp DPC. Sample donors consisted of patients with alopecia, aged 18 to 70 years, who were suitable for DPC. The sample here was whole blood, taken in connection with sensitization to the hapten diphenylcyclopropenone (DPC). The sequence derives from a woman aged 18 to 35 with alopecia areata. Some clones in this sample may be carry-over from other donors' samples.

The CDR3 loop reads CASSFDSGGAENEQFF. In nucleotides, the CDR3 is TGTGCCAGCAGCTTTGATAGCGGGGGGGCCGAGAATGAGCAGTTCTTC. This sequence joins TRBV5-4 and TRBJ2-1; 11 bases are a match to TRBD2. Trimming took 2 bases from V and 7 from J; bases not matched to a gene: 8. The CDR3 covers 16 residues. The V gene's germline CDR1 is SGHNT and CDR2 YYREEE (reference sequence).